This TCR beta chain was sequenced in a study of T cells in Graves' hyperthyroidism and ophthalmopathy. The study, taken as a whole, reports: In blood, most of the thyroid clonotypes expanded above 0.001 were also present. Ophthalmopathy prediction by the model preceded onset by a median roughly 6 months.

This clonotype was seen repeatedly, ten times or more. The antigen remains undetermined. Patients were aged 18 to 65, had disease duration under 2 months, and had newly diagnosed hyperthyroidism. Using approximately 10 ml of fresh peripheral blood, PBMCs were prepared. Authors of the study amplified TCR beta CDR3 regions from RNA transcripts. TCR CDR3 underwent first-round RT-PCR with the HTBI primer set. TCRdb re-called the multiplex PCR reads with MiXCR, one entry per CDR3 protein. The table lists about 770,000 distinct CDR3 sequences, around 19% of them singletons. V was cut by 1 base and J by 4 bases, with 7 bases left in between. This CDR3 comprises 13 residues. The germline V gene has CDR1 LGHDT and CDR2 YNNKEL (reference sequence).

Sequencing used blood. The chain employs TRBV3-1 and TRBJ1-1; the D is unclear. The TCR was taken from a woman aged 50 to 60 with Graves' hyperthyroidism that later progressed to Graves' ophthalmopathy. The CDR3 reads CASSQVPRTEAFF. DNA for the CDR3: TGTGCCAGCAGCCAAGTTCCGCGCACTGAAGCTTTCTTT.